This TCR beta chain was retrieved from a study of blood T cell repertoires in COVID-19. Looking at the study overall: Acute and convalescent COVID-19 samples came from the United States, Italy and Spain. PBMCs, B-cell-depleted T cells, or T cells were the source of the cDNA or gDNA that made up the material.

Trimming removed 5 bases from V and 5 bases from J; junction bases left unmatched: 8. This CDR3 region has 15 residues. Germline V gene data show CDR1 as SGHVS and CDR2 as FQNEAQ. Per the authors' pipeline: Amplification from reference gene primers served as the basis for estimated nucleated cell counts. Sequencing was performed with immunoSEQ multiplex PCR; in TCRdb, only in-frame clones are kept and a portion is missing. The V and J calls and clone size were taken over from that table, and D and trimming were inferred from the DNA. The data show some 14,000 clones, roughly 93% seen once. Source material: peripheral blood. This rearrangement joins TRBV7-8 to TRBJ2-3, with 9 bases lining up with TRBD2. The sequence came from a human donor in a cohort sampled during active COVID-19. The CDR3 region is CASSPLAGLGDTQYF. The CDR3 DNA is TGTGCCAGCAGCCCCCTAGCGGGACTGGGAGATACGCAGTATTTT.